The entry that follows covers one T cell receptor beta chain sequence. The antigen remains undetermined. Next came a second PCR, run for about 7 to 12 cycles, which used a sample-barcoded 5' primer along with a J-beta primer mix. Via MiXCR, TCRdb re-called the 5' RACE reads, giving one row per CDR3 protein. The sample holds roughly 1.6 million distinct CDR3 sequences, roughly a third seen once. These data come from a study of blood T cells in healthy people across ages. Study outcomes and limitations: Because sorting was not performed, PBMCs prevented conclusive naive versus antigen-experienced comparison.

The specimen was blood. This TCR was recovered from a woman in her thirties in good health.

The CDR3 bases are TGTGCCAGCGGACAGGGGACCGCCTACGAGCAGTACTTC. It yields the protein CASGQGTAYEQYF. This chain connects TRBV27 to TRBJ2-7; 9 bases line up with TRBD1. The CDR3 has 13 amino acids. CDR1 is MNHEY, CDR2 SMNVEV, per germline (reference sequence). Trimming cost V 8 bases and J 2 bases; bases outside gene matches: 4.